This T cell receptor (beta chain) was sequenced in a study of blood T cells in healthy people across ages. Together with a sample-barcoded 5' primer, a J-beta primer mix was included in a second PCR lasting roughly 6 to 12 cycles. A template-switch adaptor containing 12 random nucleotides labeled each cDNA molecule. The study obtained at least 2.5 million CDR3-containing paired-end reads from every sample. Each CDR3 protein gets one entry after TCRdb re-called the 5' RACE reads with MiXCR. This repertoire shows about 800,000 distinct CDR3 sequences, 20% to 25% found once; its top ten account for 3% to 4%. These same records also appear under a second study, on T cells of mothers and their children. That source notes: No clone of persistent microchimeric T cells was detected.

The sample comprised blood. This TCR was sampled from a boy between 5 and 17 years old in good health.

The CDR3 reads CASSYWVFDEKLFF. The DNA for the CDR3 is TGTGCCAGCAGTTATTGGGTCTTCGATGAAAAACTGTTTTTT. The chain is built from TRBV6-2 or TRBV6-3 and TRBJ1-4; D remains ambiguous. Germline V gene sequence: CDR1 MNHEY, CDR2 SVGEGT. This CDR3 region has 14 residues. The V and J ends lost 3 bases and 6 bases respectively, with 11 bases between them.